The 23 T cell receptor beta chains listed next were all sequenced from one sample in a study of CD8+ T cells in alopecia areata. Following extraction, RNA underwent reverse transcription to cDNA, which served as the sequencing template. The data were produced by immunoSEQ multiplex PCR, yet TCRdb's version contains in-frame clones alone and is incomplete. The table shows fewer than 110,000 clones, with 45% to 60% occurring only once. Sequencing used CD4+ T cells sorted from blood. The source is a human donor in good health.

The J gene is TRBJ1-2, the V gene TRBV29-1, with a weak D call TRBD1 (6 bases). Germline V lookup: CDR1 SQVTM, CDR2 ANQGSEA. The CDR3 totals 13 residues. The V end lost 2 bases, the J end lost 4 bases, and 11 bases lay between the germline ends. For the CDR3, the DNA is TGCAGCGTTGAAACAGGGCCCGCCTATGGCTACACCTTC. Its protein product is CSVETGPAYGYTF.

This clone was observed a few times. The CDR3 nucleotides are TGCGCCAGCAGCCAAGAACTCTTGGGGCGGATTGAGACCCAGTACTTC. Amino acid sequence: CASSQELLGRIETQYF. The chain combines TRBV4-1 with TRBJ2-5, with D perhaps matching TRBD1 (5 bases). CDR1 and CDR2 from the germline V gene are MGHRA and YSYEKL. V was cut by 0 bases and J by 5 bases, with 16 bases left in between. CDR3 length: 16 amino acids.

Only one count was recorded for this clone. The gene calls are TRBV25-1 and TRBJ1-2, with 10 bases lining up with TRBD1. Germline-derived CDR1 and CDR2 are MGHDK and SYGVNS. J was trimmed by 2 bases and V by 8 bases; bases with no gene match: 2. The CDR3 consists of 13 residues. In DNA, the CDR3 is TGTGCCAGCCAGGGACAGGGGAACTATGGCTACACCTTC. The encoded protein is CASQGQGNYGYTF.

This clone showed up just a few times. V usage is TRBV30 and J usage is TRBJ2-7, with D tentatively TRBD1 or TRBD2 (6 bases each). Trimming stripped 1 base from V and 6 bases from J, with 19 bases between. CDR3 length equals 15 residues. Germline CDR1 and CDR2: GTSNPN and SVGIG (reference sequence). This CDR3 is CAWSGRPWGASEQYF. Written as DNA, the CDR3 is TGTGCCTGGAGTGGGAGACCATGGGGGGCATCCGAGCAGTACTTC.

The rearrangement links TRBV20-1 to TRBJ2-3; D gene uncertain. This CDR3 comprises 11 residues. The V gene lost 6 bases and the J gene lost 9 bases, with 13 bases spanning the gap. CDR1 and CDR2 (germline): DFQATT, SNEGSKA (reference sequence). CDR3 nucleotide sequence: TGCAGTGCCCCAGTGGGCGTGACGCAGTATTTT. Its translation is CSAPVGVTQYF.

A few counts support this clone. The chain carries TRBV25-1 and TRBJ2-3, with 8 bases identical to TRBD1. J was trimmed by 11 bases and V by 3 bases; bases with no gene match: 13. From germline, CDR1 is MGHDK and CDR2 SYGVNS. The CDR3 runs to 15 residues. CDR3 in DNA: TGTGCCAGCAGTGATCGAACGGACAGGGATAAGGGGCAGTATTTT. Protein product: CASSDRTDRDKGQYF.

This CDR3 is CASSPRGDASSEQYF. CDR3 DNA sequence: TGTGCCAGCTCCCCCAGGGGGGACGCCTCGTCAGAGCAGTACTTC. The V call is TRBV18, the J call TRBJ2-7; D is possibly TRBD1 (7 bases). Per the germline V gene, CDR1 is KGHSH and CDR2 is LQKENI. There are 15 residues in the CDR3. Deletions cut 6 bases from V and 7 bases from J, with 22 bases between.

The V call is TRBV6-6, the J call TRBJ1-5, with D possibly being TRBD1 (5 bases). Germline assignment: CDR1 MNHNY and CDR2 SVGAGI (reference sequence). This CDR3 is built from 14 residues. V lost 3 bases and J lost 3, with 9 bases in between. This CDR3 reads CASSYDRANQPQHF. For the CDR3, the DNA is TGTGCCAGCAGTTATGACAGAGCCAATCAGCCCCAGCATTTT.

The chain joins TRBV7-2 to TRBJ2-6; no clear D. The germline CDR1 and CDR2 sequences are SGHTA and FQGNSA. This CDR3 region has 15 residues. The V end lost 8 bases, the J end lost 2 bases, and 13 bases lay between the germline ends. CDR3 protein: CASARLVAGANVLTF. In DNA form, the CDR3 reads TGTGCCAGCGCTAGATTGGTCGCTGGGGCCAACGTCCTGACTTTC.

The genes are TRBV30 and TRBJ2-5; D remains unclear. V was cut by 1 base and J by 9 bases, with 18 bases left in between. Germline assignment: CDR1 GTSNPN and CDR2 SVGIG (reference sequence). The CDR3 extends over 14 amino acids. CDR3 nucleotide sequence: TGTGCCTGGAGTGGAGAGACGAGGCTTAGGGCCCAGTACTTC. This gives the protein CAWSGETRLRAQYF. The whole variable domain, filled in from reference TRBV30 and TRBJ2-5, reads SQTIHQWPATLVQPVGSPLSLECTVEGTSNPNLYWYRQAAGRGLQLLFYSVGIGQISSEVPQNLSASRPQDRQFILSSKKLLLSDSGFYLCAWSGETRLRAQYFGPGTRLLVL.

V and J are TRBV11-2 and TRBJ2-5; either TRBD1 or TRBD2 may supply D (5 bases each). V lost 6 bases and J 4 bases, leaving 15 bases between the germline ends. This CDR3 has 14 amino acids. The germline V gene has CDR1 SGHAT and CDR2 FQNNGV. The CDR3 protein is CASRAGTWIETQYF. The CDR3 nucleotides are TGTGCCAGCAGAGCAGGGACGTGGATAGAGACCCAGTACTTC.

V is TRBV2 and J is TRBJ2-5; possibly TRBD1 for D (6 bases). The CDR3 is made up of 16 amino acids. The V and J ends lost 4 bases and 1 base respectively, with 16 bases between them. Germline V CDR1 and CDR2: SNHLY, FYNNEI. The CDR3 nucleotides read TGTGCCAGCAGTGCAGGACAGAGAGTTATCCAAGAGACCCAGTACTTC. Protein sequence: CASSAGQRVIQETQYF.

In DNA form, the CDR3 reads TGCGCCAGCAGCTGGGGGGCTAGCGGGGGTACAGATACGCAGTATTTT. As protein: CASSWGASGGTDTQYF. The chain combines TRBV5-1 with TRBJ2-3, with TRBD2 matching 10 bases. J lost 3 bases, V lost 3 bases, and 7 bases had no gene match. This CDR3 is built from 16 residues. Germline V gene data show CDR1 as SGHRS and CDR2 as YFSETQ.

This clone occurred once. The chain is built from TRBV30 and TRBJ1-4; no clear D. V dropped 2 bases and J dropped 8 bases, with 9 bases sitting between them. There are 12 residues in the CDR3. Germline-derived CDR1 and CDR2 are GTSNPN and SVGIG (reference sequence). The CDR3 coding sequence is TGTGCCTGGAGTCGTGCAGGAGAAAAACTGTTTTTT. As protein: CAWSRAGEKLFF.

The J gene is TRBJ1-2, the V gene TRBV25-1, with 8 positions matching TRBD1. CDR3 length: 13 amino acids. Germline CDR1 and CDR2: MGHDK and SYGVNS. V lost 4 bases, J lost 8 bases, and 6 bases stayed unmatched. The CDR3 here is CASSVAGGPGYTF. DNA of the CDR3: TGTGCCAGCAGTGTGGCAGGGGGCCCCGGCTACACCTTC.

The chain uses TRBV2 and TRBJ2-1, with TRBD2 matching over 9 bases. V trimming: 6 bases; J trimming: 15 bases; junction bases outside the gene matches: 9. The CDR3 covers 12 residues. Germline assignment: CDR1 SNHLY and CDR2 FYNNEI. The CDR3 nucleotides are TGTGCCAGCAGAGCTAGCGGGGCCTTGGGGTTCTTC. Protein sequence: CASRASGALGFF.

The chain has TRBV15 and TRBJ2-5; D not resolved. From germline, CDR1 is LNHNV and CDR2 YYDKDF (reference sequence). Between the trimmed V and J ends, which lost 2 bases and 1 base, there was a span of 14 bases. This CDR3 is 16 amino acids long. The CDR3 DNA follows: TGTGCCACCAGCAGAAGCTCCGACGCCGGCCAAGAGACCCAGTACTTC. Translation: CATSRSSDAGQETQYF. The whole variable domain, filled in from reference TRBV15 and TRBJ2-5, reads DAMVIQNPRYQVTQFGKPVTLSCSQTLNHNVMYWYQQKSSQAPKLLFHYYDKDFNNEADTPDNFQSRRPNTSFCFLDIRSPGLGDTAMYLCATSRSSDAGQETQYFGPGTRLLVL.

This chain connects TRBV5-6 to TRBJ2-5; no reliable D call. This CDR3 spans 12 amino acids. Germline values: CDR1 SGHDT, CDR2 YYEEEE. The germline V and J ends were trimmed by 2 bases and 0 bases, with 2 bases remaining between them. Here the CDR3 reads CASSFYQETQYF. CDR3 coding DNA: TGTGCCAGCAGCTTCTACCAAGAGACCCAGTACTTC. The whole variable domain, filled in from reference TRBV5-6 and TRBJ2-5, reads DAGVTQSPTHLIKTRGQQVTLRCSPKSGHDTVSWYQQALGQGPQFIFQYYEEEERQRGNFPDRFSGHQFPNYSSELNVNALLLGDSALYLCASSFYQETQYFGPGTRLLVL.

The chain couples TRBV6-5 to TRBJ1-5, with D unresolved. Per germline, CDR1 MNHEY and CDR2 SVGAGI. The germline V and J ends were trimmed by 8 bases and 3 bases, with 14 bases remaining between them. This CDR3 has 14 amino acids. In nucleotides, the CDR3 is TGTGCCAGCCGACGGGTGGAGCTCAATCAGCCCCAGCATTTT. Amino acids: CASRRVELNQPQHF.

This chain uses TRBV5-6 with TRBJ2-7; D remains unclear. Trimming removed 3 bases from V and 4 bases from J, with 20 bases in between. The CDR3 is 16 amino acids. Germline loops: CDR1 SGHDT, CDR2 YYEEEE. The CDR3 reads CASSSLIGVNRYEQYF. In DNA form, the CDR3 reads TGTGCCAGCAGCTCCCTGATTGGGGTCAATCGTTACGAGCAGTACTTC. The full variable domain, in which reference TRBV5-6 and TRBJ2-7 provide the parts outside the CDR3, is DAGVTQSPTHLIKTRGQQVTLRCSPKSGHDTVSWYQQALGQGPQFIFQYYEEEERQRGNFPDRFSGHQFPNYSSELNVNALLLGDSALYLCASSSLIGVNRYEQYFGPGTRLTVT.

This chain connects TRBV29-1 to TRBJ2-3; 7 bases are shared with TRBD2. CDR1 and CDR2 from the germline V gene are SQVTM and ANQGSEA. This CDR3 contains 14 residues. Trimming cost V 7 bases and J 3 bases; bases outside gene matches: 10. Here the CDR3 reads CSGLTGGITDTQYF. The CDR3 bases are TGCAGCGGGCTTACCGGGGGGATAACAGATACGCAGTATTTT.

On this clone itself: Other DNA sequences in the sample encode the same CDR3. The CDR3 nucleotides are TGCAGCGTTGTAGGTTCGGTAGAGACCCAGTACTTC. It yields the protein CSVVGSVETQYF. This chain connects TRBV29-1 to TRBJ2-5; D uncertain. V shed 4 bases and J shed 4 bases, with 10 bases lying between them. Germline V CDR1 and CDR2: SQVTM, ANQGSEA. CDR3 length: 12 amino acids.

V usage is TRBV25-1 and J usage is TRBJ2-5, with 8 bases lining up with TRBD2. V was clipped by 4 bases and J by 2 bases; unmatched bases: 3. The length of the CDR3 is 14 residues. CDR1 and CDR2 (germline): MGHDK, SYGVNS. CDR3 protein: CASSVQRGQETQYF. The CDR3 region has the DNA TGTGCCAGCAGTGTCCAGCGGGGGCAAGAGACCCAGTACTTC. Combining the CDR3 with reference TRBV25-1 and TRBJ2-5 gives the whole variable domain EADIYQTPRYLVIGTGKKITLECSQTMGHDKMYWYQQDPGMELHLIHYSYGVNSTEKGDLSSESTVSRIRTEHFPLTLESARPSHTSQYLCASSVQRGQETQYFGPGTRLLVL.